This is a list of T cell receptor beta chains from one sample in a study of OX40 agonist ivuxolimab in advanced cancers. Sequencing was performed with immunoSEQ multiplex PCR; in TCRdb, only in-frame clones are kept and a portion is missing. The data show under 100,000 clones, about nine tenths seen once. The specimen was CD4+ or CD8+ T cells sorted from blood, collected in a trial of the OX40 agonist ivuxolimab. The origin of the receptors is an adult with an advanced solid tumor such as melanoma, head and neck, liver or kidney cancer. The CDR3 runs from the conserved cysteine through the conserved F or W. D genes are given only for firm matches. Clone size is shown for a subset of rows, as once, few, many or a class of expanded clone.

TRBV5-5,-,TRBJ1-5,-,TGTGCCAGCAGCTTGGAACAGGGTTTCTCTTGGCAGCCCCAGCATTTT,CASSLEQGFSWQPQHF
TRBV5-1,-,TRBJ1-2,TRBD1,TGCGCCAGCAGCTTGGAAACAGGGGGCTGGATTGGCTACACCTTC,CASSLETGGWIGYTF
TRBV11-2,-,TRBJ2-2,-,TGTGCCAGCAGCCGGCCAATAGGAGCCGGGGAGCTGTTTTTT,CASSRPIGAGELFF
TRBV11-2,-,TRBJ2-7,-,TGTGCCAGCAGCTTAGATCCAGACGTAGCTTCCTACGAGCAGTACTTC,CASSLDPDVASYEQYF
TRBV6-5,-,TRBJ2-7,TRBD1,TGTGCCAGCAGTTACTCAGGACAGGGGGCCGACGAGCAGTACTTC,CASSYSGQGADEQYF
TRBV6-6,once,TRBJ1-2,-,TGTGCCAGCAGTTACCCTTCAGGGGAGGGCGGCTACACCTTC,CASSYPSGEGGYTF
TRBV7-2,-,TRBJ2-7,TRBD2,TGTGCCAGCAGCTTAACGGGCGGCGGGGGTTACGAGCAGTACTTC,CASSLTGGGGYEQYF
TRBV5-1,-,TRBJ2-5,-,TGCGCCAGCAGCTTCTGGGGGGGCTTCCAAGAGACCCAGTACTTC,CASSFWGGFQETQYF
TRBV28,-,TRBJ2-7,-,TGTGCCAGCAGCGCCTTAAAACGGGACACCACCTACGAGCAGTACTTC,CASSALKRDTTYEQYF
TRBV9,-,TRBJ2-7,TRBD2,TGTGCCAGCACCCCGGGACTAGCGACCCACGAGCAGTACTTC,CASTPGLATHEQYF
TRBV1,-,TRBJ2-1,-,TGCACCAGCAGCCAAGCCGGGGGAGAGGGTGCTAGCGGGCCCCACAATGAGCAGTTCTTC,CTSSQAGGEGASGPHNEQFF
TRBV29-1,-,TRBJ1-3,-,TGCAGCGTTGTGTCTTATAGCTCTGGAAACACCATATATTTT,CSVVSYSSGNTIYF
TRBV13,once,TRBJ2-7,-,TGTGCCAGCAGCTTAGGGGCTGGATCCTTCTACGAGCAGTACTTC,CASSLGAGSFYEQYF
TRBV10-3,once,TRBJ1-5,TRBD1,TGTGCCATCAGTGAGGCCGGGACAGGGATCGGGGCTAAGACCCAGCATTTT,CAISEAGTGIGAKTQHF
TRBV5-6,-,TRBJ2-7,-,TGTGCCAGCAGCTTGGCGGGCAGAGGCTCCTACGAGCAGTACTTC,CASSLAGRGSYEQYF
TRBV7-2,-,TRBJ2-7,-,TGTGCCAGCAGCCCGGTGGGGGAGGAGCAGTACTTC,CASSPVGEEQYF
TRBV14,-,TRBJ2-3,TRBD2,TGTGCCAGCAGCACGGGGAGAGCGGGGCCGGAGGGGCAGTATTTT,CASSTGRAGPEGQYF